This TCR beta chain stems from a study of cytomegalovirus exposure and HLA in healthy donors. This CDR3 is built from 13 residues. Per the germline V gene, CDR1 is SGHRS and CDR2 is YFSETQ. The V segment lost 4 bases and the J segment 4 bases; nucleotides outside the gene matches: 5. With 60 Vbeta and 13 Jbeta primers, the PCR was carried out. Sequenced by immunoSEQ multiplex PCR; TCRdb stores in-frame clones only, minus some. This sample carries over 150,000 clones, over 65% of them seen once, and the ten largest clones take 4%. The chain combines TRBV5-1 with TRBJ2-7; TRBD1 matches 7 bases. This clonotype originated in a woman aged 40 to 50 in good health and CMV-seronegative. The sample was PBMCs. CDR3 residues: CASSLGGQYEQYF. The CDR3 nucleotides are TGCGCCAGCAGCCTAGGGGGCCAGTACGAGCAGTACTTC.